This TCR beta chain was sequenced for a study of T cell clones after liver transplantation. TCRdb keeps only in-frame clones here, not all; method: immunoSEQ multiplex PCR. In the table there are around 100,000 clones, more than 75% of which are singletons. The CDR3 extends over 16 amino acids. V was clipped by 5 bases and J by 1 base; unmatched bases: 9. The V gene's germline CDR1 is LNHDA and CDR2 SQIVND (reference sequence). The TCR comes from a human donor who received a liver transplant. The chain couples TRBV19 to TRBJ2-7; TRBD1 matches 9 bases. The sequences come from CD4+ T cells from blood, collected before liver transplant. The CDR3 sequence: CASSPLRQGGSYEQYF. In DNA form, the CDR3 reads TGTGCCAGTAGTCCTTTAAGACAGGGGGGATCCTACGAGCAGTACTTC. Combining the CDR3 with reference TRBV19 and TRBJ2-7 gives the whole variable domain DGGITQSPKYLFRKEGQNVTLSCEQNLNHDAMYWYRQDPGQGLRLIYYSQIVNDFQKGDIAEGYSVSREKKESFPLTVTSAQKNPTAFYLCASSPLRQGGSYEQYFGPGTRLTVT.